Below are 10 T cell receptor beta chains sequenced from a single sample in a study of regulatory T cells in long-lasting Graves disease. Through Arm-PCR of CDR3 regions and iRepertoire HTBI primers, TCR beta libraries were built. TCRdb reanalysed the multiplex PCR reads using MiXCR and keeps one entry per CDR3 protein. The sample carries around 500,000 distinct CDR3 sequences, under 25% recorded once. Documented time point: persistent/refractory GD, antithyroid drugs over 5 years with positive TRAb. Extracted RNA from PBMCs served as the source of the TCR library. The sequencing used peripheral blood mononuclear cells (PBMCs), collected when the disease was refractory, from a patient treated with antithyroid drugs. These receptors were collected from a female donor with Graves disease.

The rearrangement joins TRBV5-8 to TRBJ2-7; TRBD2 aligns across 9 bases. The CDR3 length is 15 residues. The V gene's germline CDR1 is SGHTS and CDR2 YDEGEE. V lost 2 bases, J lost 3 bases, and 6 bases stayed unmatched. The CDR3, as DNA: TGTGCCAGCAGCTTCTTCCCTAGCGGGAACTACGAGCAGTACTTC. It is translated as CASSFFPSGNYEQYF.

This clonotype was detected ten times or more. V and J are TRBV7-2 and TRBJ2-6; 7 bases are shared with TRBD2. This CDR3 contains 16 residues. CDR1 and CDR2 (germline): SGHTA, FQGNSA. The junction had 1 base not matched to a gene; V was cut back by 0 bases and J by 2 bases. CDR3 region: CASSLAGGAGANVLTF. The CDR3 bases are TGTGCCAGCAGCTTAGCGGGGGGGGCTGGGGCCAACGTCCTGACTTTC.

This clonotype was observed at least ten times. The chain links TRBV18 to TRBJ2-5, with a possible D match to TRBD2 (5 bases). The germline CDR1 and CDR2 sequences are KGHSH and LQKENI. Trimming shortened V by 3 bases and J by 3 bases, and 8 bases separated the two germline ends. The CDR3 runs to 13 residues. CDR3 sequence: CASSPWGEETQYF. CDR3 nucleotides: TGTGCCAGCTCACCTTGGGGAGAAGAGACCCAGTACTTC.

The gene calls are TRBV5-1 and TRBJ2-7; tentative D call: TRBD1 (5 bases). The CDR3 has 15 amino acids. V dropped 0 bases and J dropped 3 bases, with 13 bases sitting between them. Germline CDR1 and CDR2: SGHRS and YFSETQ. The CDR3 DNA sequence: TGCGCCAGCAGCTTGGGAGTACTCCAGGGCTACGAGCAGTACTTC. Its translation: CASSLGVLQGYEQYF.

This clonotype was seen many times. The chain combines TRBV7-9 with TRBJ2-7; possible D gene TRBD2, 5 bases. The germline V gene encodes CDR1 SEHNR and CDR2 FQNEAQ (reference sequence). V was pared by 2 bases and J by 5 bases, with 10 bases between. This CDR3 is 13 amino acids long. The CDR3 spells CASSLMGSNEQYF. In nucleotides, the CDR3 is TGTGCCAGCAGCTTAATGGGGAGTAACGAGCAGTACTTC. Based on the CDR3 plus reference TRBV7-9 and TRBJ2-7, the full variable domain is DTGVSQNPRHKITKRGQNVTFRCDPISEHNRLYWYRQTLGQGPEFLTYFQNEAQLEKSRLLSDRFSAERPKGSFSTLEIQRTEQGDSAMYLCASSLMGSNEQYFGPGTRLTVT.

The rearrangement links TRBV20-1 to TRBJ1-6; D remains ambiguous. The CDR3 runs 14 residues. Germline CDR1 DFQATT, CDR2 SNEGSKA (reference sequence). This chain's CDR3 is CSPQKTSYNSPLHF. The CDR3 DNA reads TGCAGCCCCCAGAAAACCTCCTATAATTCACCCCTCCACTTT.

The chain carries TRBV20-1 and TRBJ2-5, with 8 bases that match TRBD2. V shed 4 bases, J shed 5 bases, and the junction held 9 bases outside the gene matches. Germline V gene sequence: CDR1 DFQATT, CDR2 SNEGSKA (reference sequence). The CDR3 spans 14 residues. Here the CDR3 DNA reads TGCAGTGCTATCGCGAGCGGGAGAGGGGAGACCCAGTACTTC. Amino acids: CSAIASGRGETQYF.

This clonotype was seen at least ten times. The chain has TRBV28 and TRBJ1-1; D remains ambiguous. This CDR3 spans 13 amino acids. The germline CDR1 and CDR2 sequences are MDHEN and SYDVKM. The V end lost 2 bases, the J end lost 6 bases, and 10 bases lay between the germline ends. The CDR3 DNA sequence: TGTGCCAGCAGTTTAGTAGGGTATTCTGAAGCTTTCTTT. Translation gives CASSLVGYSEAFF.

The table lists this clonotype with many counts. The chain links TRBV2 to TRBJ1-1; D ambiguous. CDR1 SNHLY and CDR2 FYNNEI come from the germline V gene. Trimming took 3 bases from V and 5 from J, leaving 10 bases between them. This CDR3 contains 13 residues. The CDR3 sequence: CASSEYSETEAFF. CDR3 DNA sequence: TGTGCCAGCAGTGAGTATTCAGAGACTGAAGCTTTCTTT.

The V call is TRBV27, the J call TRBJ2-3; possibly TRBD2 for D (5 bases). CDR1 and CDR2 from the germline V gene are MNHEY and SMNVEV (reference sequence). The CDR3 totals 13 residues. The V end lost 6 bases, the J end lost 6 bases, and 13 bases lay between the germline ends. The CDR3 protein is CASSPLVADTQYF. For the CDR3, the DNA is TGTGCCAGCAGCCCACTAGTTGCTGATACGCAGTATTTT.